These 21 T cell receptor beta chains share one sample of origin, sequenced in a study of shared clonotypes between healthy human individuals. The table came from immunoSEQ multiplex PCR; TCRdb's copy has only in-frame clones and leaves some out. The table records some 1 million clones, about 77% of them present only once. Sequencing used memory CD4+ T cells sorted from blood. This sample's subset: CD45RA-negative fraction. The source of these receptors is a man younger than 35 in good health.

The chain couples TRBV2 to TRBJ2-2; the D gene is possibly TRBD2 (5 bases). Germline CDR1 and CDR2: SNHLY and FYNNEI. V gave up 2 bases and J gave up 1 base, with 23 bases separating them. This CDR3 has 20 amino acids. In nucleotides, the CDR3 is TGTGCCAGCAGTGAACTCGGCCCTCTCGGAGGTAGCAGGAACACCGGGGAGCTGTTTTTT. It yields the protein CASSELGPLGGSRNTGELFF.

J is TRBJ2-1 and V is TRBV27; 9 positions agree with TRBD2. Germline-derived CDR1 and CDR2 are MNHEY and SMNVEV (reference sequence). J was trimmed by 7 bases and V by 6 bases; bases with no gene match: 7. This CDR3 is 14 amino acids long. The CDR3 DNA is TGTGCCAGCAGGATAGCGGGGGCCGGGAATGAGCAGTTCTTC. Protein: CASRIAGAGNEQFF.

The CDR3 loop reads CATEGTSGYTQYF. The CDR3 region has the DNA TGTGCCACCGAGGGGACTAGCGGTTATACGCAGTATTTT. V and J are TRBV7-8 and TRBJ2-3; the match to TRBD2 covers 11 bases. The CDR3 has 13 residues. After removal of 10 bases from V and 7 bases from J, the junction contained 7 bases not matched to a gene. CDR1 and CDR2 from the germline V gene are SGHVS and FQNEAQ.

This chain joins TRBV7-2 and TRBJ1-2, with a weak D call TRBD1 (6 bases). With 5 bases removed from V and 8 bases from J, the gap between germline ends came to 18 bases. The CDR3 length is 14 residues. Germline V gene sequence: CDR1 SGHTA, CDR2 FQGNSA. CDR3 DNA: TGTGCCAGCAGCCTAGACAACAGGGTAGGCGGCTACACCTTC. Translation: CASSLDNRVGGYTF. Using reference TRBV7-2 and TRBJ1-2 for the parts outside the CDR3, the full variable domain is GAGVSQSPSNKVTEKGKDVELRCDPISGHTALYWYRQSLGQGLEFLIYFQGNSAPDKSGLPSDRFSAERTGGSVSTLTIQRTQQEDSAVYLCASSLDNRVGGYTFGSGTRLTVV.

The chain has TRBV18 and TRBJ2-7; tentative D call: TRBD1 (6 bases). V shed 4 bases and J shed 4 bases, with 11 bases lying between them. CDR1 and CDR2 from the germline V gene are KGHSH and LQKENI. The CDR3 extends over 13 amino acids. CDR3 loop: CASSLGQQYEQYF. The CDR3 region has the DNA TGTGCCAGCTCACTCGGACAGCAATACGAGCAGTACTTC.

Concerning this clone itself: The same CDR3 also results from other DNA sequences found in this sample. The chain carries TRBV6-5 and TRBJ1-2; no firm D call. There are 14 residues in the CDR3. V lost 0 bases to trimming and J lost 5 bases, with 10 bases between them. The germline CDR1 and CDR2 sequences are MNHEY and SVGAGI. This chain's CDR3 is CASSYSRKGYGYTF. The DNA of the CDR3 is TGTGCCAGCAGTTACTCGAGAAAAGGGTATGGCTACACCTTC.

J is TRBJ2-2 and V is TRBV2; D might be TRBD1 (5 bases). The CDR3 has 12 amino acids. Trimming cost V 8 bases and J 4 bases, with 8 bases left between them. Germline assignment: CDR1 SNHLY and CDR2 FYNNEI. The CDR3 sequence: CASGHTTGELFF. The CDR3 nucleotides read TGTGCCAGCGGACACACCACCGGGGAGCTGTTTTTT.

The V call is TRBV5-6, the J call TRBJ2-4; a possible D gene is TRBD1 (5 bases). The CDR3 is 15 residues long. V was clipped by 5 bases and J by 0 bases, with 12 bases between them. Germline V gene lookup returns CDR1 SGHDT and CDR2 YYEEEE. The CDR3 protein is CASSFTTVAKNIQYF. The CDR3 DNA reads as TGTGCCAGCAGTTTCACGACAGTAGCCAAAAACATTCAGTACTTC.

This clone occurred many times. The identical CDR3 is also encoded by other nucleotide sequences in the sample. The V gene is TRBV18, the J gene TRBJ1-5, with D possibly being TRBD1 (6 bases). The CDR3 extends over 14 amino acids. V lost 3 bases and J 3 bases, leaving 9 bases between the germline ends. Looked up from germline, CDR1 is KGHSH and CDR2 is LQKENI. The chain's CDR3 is CASSPGQPNQPQHF. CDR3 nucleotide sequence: TGTGCCAGCTCACCCGGACAGCCCAATCAGCCCCAGCATTTT.

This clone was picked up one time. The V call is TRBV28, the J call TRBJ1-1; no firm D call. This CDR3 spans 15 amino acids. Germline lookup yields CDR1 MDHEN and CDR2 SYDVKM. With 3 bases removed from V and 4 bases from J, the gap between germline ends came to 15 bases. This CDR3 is CASSFPGLGSTEAFF. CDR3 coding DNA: TGTGCCAGCAGTTTTCCTGGTCTGGGGAGCACTGAAGCTTTCTTT.

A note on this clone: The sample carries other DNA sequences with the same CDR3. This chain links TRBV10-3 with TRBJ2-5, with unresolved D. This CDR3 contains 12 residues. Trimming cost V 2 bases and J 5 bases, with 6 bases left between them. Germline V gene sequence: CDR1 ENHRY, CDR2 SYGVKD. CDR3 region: CAISETQETQYF. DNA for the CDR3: TGTGCCATCAGTGAGACCCAGGAGACCCAGTACTTC.

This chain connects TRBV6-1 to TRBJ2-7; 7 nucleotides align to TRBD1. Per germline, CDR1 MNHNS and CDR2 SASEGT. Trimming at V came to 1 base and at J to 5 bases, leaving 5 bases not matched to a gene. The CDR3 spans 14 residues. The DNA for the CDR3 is TGTGCCAGCAGTGAAGGCCAGGGGGTTGACGAGCAGTACTTC. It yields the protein CASSEGQGVDEQYF.

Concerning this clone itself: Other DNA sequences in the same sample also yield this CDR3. For the CDR3, the DNA is TGTGCCTGGAGAGGGCCCCATACAGAAGCTTTCTTT. Translating gives CAWRGPHTEAFF. The gene calls are TRBV30 and TRBJ1-1; D is ambiguous. Germline V gives CDR1 GTSNPN, CDR2 SVGIG (reference sequence). The CDR3 sequence is 12 residues long. V lost 3 bases and J 8 bases, leaving 13 bases between the germline ends.

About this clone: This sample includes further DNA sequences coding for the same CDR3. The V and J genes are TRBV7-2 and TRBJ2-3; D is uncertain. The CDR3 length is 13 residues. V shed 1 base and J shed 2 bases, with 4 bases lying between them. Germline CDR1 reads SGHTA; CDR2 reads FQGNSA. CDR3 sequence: CASSLGATDTQYF. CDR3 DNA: TGTGCCAGCAGCTTAGGAGCCACAGATACGCAGTATTTT.

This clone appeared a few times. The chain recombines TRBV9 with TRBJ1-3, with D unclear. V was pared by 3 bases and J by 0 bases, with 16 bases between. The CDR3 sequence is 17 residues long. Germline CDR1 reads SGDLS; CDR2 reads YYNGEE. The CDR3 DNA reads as TGTGCCAGCAGCGGACCAGGAGCCCTGAGCTCTGGAAACACCATATATTTT. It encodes CASSGPGALSSGNTIYF. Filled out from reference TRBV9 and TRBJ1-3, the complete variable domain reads DSGVTQTPKHLITATGQRVTLRCSPRSGDLSVYWYQQSLDQGLQFLIQYYNGEERAKGNILERFSAQQFPDLHSELNLSSLELGDSALYFCASSGPGALSSGNTIYFGEGSWLTVV.

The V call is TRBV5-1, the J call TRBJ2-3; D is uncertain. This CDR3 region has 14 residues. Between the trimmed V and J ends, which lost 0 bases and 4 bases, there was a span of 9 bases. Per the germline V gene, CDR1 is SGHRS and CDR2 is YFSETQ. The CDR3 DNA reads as TGCGCCAGCAGCTTGGGTTTTGCAGCAGATACGCAGTATTTT. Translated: CASSLGFAADTQYF.

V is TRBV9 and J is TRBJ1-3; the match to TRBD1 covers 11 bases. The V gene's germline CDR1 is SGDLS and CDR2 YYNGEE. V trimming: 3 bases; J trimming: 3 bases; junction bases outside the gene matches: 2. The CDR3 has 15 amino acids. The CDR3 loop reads CASSGGQGVGNTIYF. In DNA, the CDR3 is TGTGCCAGCAGCGGGGGACAGGGGGTTGGAAACACCATATATTTT.

CDR3 coding DNA: TGCGCCAGCAGATTAACCGGGACTACGGGCACCGGGGAGCTGTTTTTT. It encodes CASRLTGTTGTGELFF. This sequence joins TRBV5-1 and TRBJ2-2; TRBD2 aligns across 7 bases. The CDR3 is made up of 16 amino acids. With V trimmed by 5 bases and J by 4 bases, 11 bases remained unmatched. Germline V gene sequence: CDR1 SGHRS, CDR2 YFSETQ.

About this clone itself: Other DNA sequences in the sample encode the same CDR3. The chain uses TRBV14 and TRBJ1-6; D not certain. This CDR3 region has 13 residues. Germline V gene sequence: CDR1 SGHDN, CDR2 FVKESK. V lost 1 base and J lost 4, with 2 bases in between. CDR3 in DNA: TGTGCCAGCAGCCAAGGGTATAATTCACCCCTCCACTTT. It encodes CASSQGYNSPLHF.

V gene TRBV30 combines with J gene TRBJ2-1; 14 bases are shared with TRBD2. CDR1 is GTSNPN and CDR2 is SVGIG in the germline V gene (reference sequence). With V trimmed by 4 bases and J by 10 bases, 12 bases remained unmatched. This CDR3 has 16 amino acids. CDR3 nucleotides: TGTGCCTGGAAAACTCCCGGGACTAGCGGGAGTGGGGAGCAGTTCTTC. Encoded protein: CAWKTPGTSGSGEQFF.

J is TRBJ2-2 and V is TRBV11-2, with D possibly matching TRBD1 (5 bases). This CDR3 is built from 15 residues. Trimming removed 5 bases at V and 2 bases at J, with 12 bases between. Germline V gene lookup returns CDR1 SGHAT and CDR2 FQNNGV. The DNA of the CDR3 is TGTGCCAGCAGCGCCGGCGACAGAAACACCGGGGAGCTGTTTTTT. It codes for CASSAGDRNTGELFF.